Below, 10 T cell receptor beta chains from the same sample are listed, as sequenced in a study of Ad26.COV2.S vaccination and SARS-CoV-2 variants. This sample's treatment: some 19 received Ad26.COV2.S at low or high dose, single or two shots; about 5 received placebo; per-sample allocation not given. Specimen acquisition occurred on day 63 following the initial vaccine or placebo injection. The assay was immunoSEQ multiplex PCR, and TCRdb's table has in-frame clones only and misses some. The sample holds about 330,000 clones; about 90% are singletons and the top ten take around 5.5%. The source was peripheral blood, collected in a trial of Ad26.COV2.S vaccine versus placebo. Receptor source: a person between 18 and 59 years old who received the Ad26.COV2.S COVID-19 vaccine or a placebo.

As for this clone: At one end the junction does not follow the germline gene, possibly because of a read error. The rearrangement joins TRBV6-2 or TRBV6-3 to TRBJ2-1, with 12 nucleotides matching TRBD2. Germline values: CDR1 MNHEY, CDR2 SVGEGT. The CDR3 has 16 amino acids. The CDR3 sequence: CASSYSRTSGVFEQFF. CDR3 DNA sequence: TGTGCCAGCAGCTACTCCAGGACTAGCGGGGTTTTTGAGCAGTTCTTC.

The CDR3 DNA follows: TGCAGCGGGTCTGCCGGCTACAATGAGCAGTTCTTC. Translation: CSGSAGYNEQFF. The chain recombines TRBV29-1 with TRBJ2-1; D call uncertain. This CDR3 spans 12 amino acids. Trimming removed 7 bases at V and 3 bases at J, with 10 bases between. Germline CDR1 SQVTM, CDR2 ANQGSEA.

The chain carries TRBV7-9 and TRBJ1-4, with D tentatively TRBD1 (5 bases). Germline CDR1 SEHNR, CDR2 FQNEAQ (reference sequence). V was pared by 5 bases and J by 10 bases, with 26 bases between. The CDR3 sequence is 17 residues long. In DNA, the CDR3 is TGTGCCAGCAGCGCTTCAAAGGGTGAGGGCCGGAGGGGAAAACTGTTTTTT. Amino acids: CASSASKGEGRRGKLFF.

V gene TRBV5-1 combines with J gene TRBJ1-1; D not certain. This CDR3 is built from 16 residues. V lost 4 bases and J lost 1, with 17 bases in between. CDR1 is SGHRS, CDR2 YFSETQ, per germline. This chain's CDR3 is CASSPGRQGPNTEAFF. The CDR3 nucleotides read TGCGCCAGCAGCCCTGGAAGACAAGGACCGAACACTGAAGCTTTCTTT.

The V gene is TRBV6-2 or TRBV6-3, the J gene TRBJ2-1, with D possibly TRBD2 on 5 matching bases. CDR3 length: 15 residues. CDR1 and CDR2 from the germline V gene are MNHEY and SVGEGT. The V gene lost 0 bases and the J gene lost 5 bases, with 11 bases spanning the gap. The CDR3 DNA is TGTGCCAGCAGTTACTCGAGGGTGAAAAACAATGAGCAGTTCTTC. This gives the protein CASSYSRVKNNEQFF.

The rearrangement joins TRBV19 to TRBJ2-1; D remains ambiguous. Germline V gene lookup returns CDR1 LNHDA and CDR2 SQIVND (reference sequence). The CDR3 totals 15 residues. Trimming stripped 5 bases from V and 2 bases from J, with 13 bases between. CDR3 amino acids: CASSAPDEAYNEQFF. CDR3 in DNA: TGTGCCAGTAGTGCCCCAGACGAGGCCTACAATGAGCAGTTCTTC.

CDR3 in DNA: TGTGCCAGCAGCTTGGAGGGCGGGAACTATGGCTACACCTTC. The encoded protein is CASSLEGGNYGYTF. This sequence joins TRBV5-4 and TRBJ1-2, with D hard to call. Germline V CDR1 and CDR2: SGHNT, YYREEE (reference sequence). Trimming shortened V by 0 bases and J by 2 bases, and 8 bases separated the two germline ends. This CDR3 has 14 residues.

V usage is TRBV11-2 and J usage is TRBJ1-2, with a weak D call TRBD1 (5 bases). Looked up from germline, CDR1 is SGHAT and CDR2 is FQNNGV. The CDR3 has 14 amino acids. Trimming took 5 bases from V and 1 from J, leaving 11 bases between them. CDR3 loop: CASSEPDSNYGYTF. The CDR3 DNA sequence: TGTGCCAGCAGCGAACCTGACAGTAACTATGGCTACACCTTC. The entire variable domain, with the rest obtained from reference TRBV11-2 and TRBJ1-2, is as follows: EAGVAQSPRYKIIEKRQSVAFWCNPISGHATLYWYQQILGQGPKLLIQFQNNGVVDDSQLPKDRFSAERLKGVDSTLKIQPAKLEDSAVYLCASSEPDSNYGYTFGSGTRLTVV.

CDR3 coding DNA: TGTGCCAGCTCACCACCGAGCATAAATGAAAAACTGTTTTTT. Protein sequence: CASSPPSINEKLFF. The rearrangement uses TRBV18 and TRBJ1-4; D ambiguous. CDR1 and CDR2 from the germline V gene are KGHSH and LQKENI. V lost 0 bases, J lost 5 bases, and 7 bases lay in between. The CDR3 runs to 14 residues.

The chain uses TRBV3-1 (or the pseudogene TRBV3-2) and TRBJ2-7; D is perhaps TRBD2 (5 bases). Germline CDR1 and CDR2: LGHDT and YNNKEL (reference sequence). The V gene lost 7 bases and the J gene lost 2 bases, with 18 bases spanning the gap. CDR3 size: 15 residues. The CDR3 sequence: CASTTRGSHAYEQYF. Here the CDR3 DNA reads TGTGCCAGCACTACACGGGGTTCCCATGCCTACGAGCAGTACTTC.